The entry that follows covers one T cell receptor (beta chain) sequence. Allocation to cohorts depended on clinical history reported by the participants. The CDR3 extends over 16 amino acids. Per germline, CDR1 SGHTA and CDR2 FQGNSA. V was cut by 8 bases and J by 8 bases, with 24 bases left in between. The data stem from a study of blood T cell repertoires in COVID-19. The wider study: The United States, Italy and Spain were the sources of the acute and convalescent COVID-19 samples. Sample material is recorded as cDNA or gDNA derived from T cells, B-cell-depleted T cells, or PBMCs.

Under the authors' procedure: By means of reference gene primer amplification, nucleated cell counts were estimated. Method: immunoSEQ multiplex PCR; TCRdb's copy keeps in-frame clones and lacks some. V and J calls and clone size are as listed in that table; D and trimming were resolved from the DNA. Seen here are a few hundred thousand clones, over 75% observed once, and the top ten hold 6% to 7.5%. Sequenced sample: PBMCs or T cells enriched from blood (not recorded which). This chain joins TRBV7-2 and TRBJ1-4; perhaps TRBD1 as D (6 bases). The receptor's source is a middle-aged woman with acute COVID-19. The CDR3 reads CASALEAGALGEKLFF. For the CDR3, the DNA is TGTGCCAGCGCCCTGGAGGCAGGGGCCCTTGGGGAAAAACTGTTTTTT. The variable domain in full, with the rest retrieved from reference TRBV7-2 and TRBJ1-4, is GAGVSQSPSNKVTEKGKDVELRCDPISGHTALYWYRQSLGQGLEFLIYFQGNSAPDKSGLPSDRFSAERTGGSVSTLTIQRTQQEDSAVYLCASALEAGALGEKLFFGSGTQLSVL.